Listed below are T cell receptor beta chains from one sample, sequenced in a study of identical twins. TCRdb reprocessed the 5' RACE reads with MiXCR, giving one entry per CDR3 protein. In the table there are hundreds of thousands of distinct CDR3 sequences, approximately 6.1% of which are singletons. Sequenced material: naive T cells sorted from blood. These receptors were taken from a man between 18 and 35 years old in good health. The CDR3 runs from the conserved cysteine through the conserved F or W. D genes are given only for firm matches. Clone size is shown for a subset of rows, as once, few, many or a class of expanded clone.

v_gene: TRBV5-1; d_gene: TRBD2; j_gene: TRBJ2-1; abundance: many; CDR3aa: CASSANTGLGKFF; CDR3nt: TGCGCCAGCAGCGCAAACACGGGACTAGGAAAGTTCTTC
v_gene: TRBV10-1; d_gene: TRBD2; j_gene: TRBJ2-3; abundance: -; CDR3aa: CASSAGGSDTDTQYF; CDR3nt: TGCGCCAGCAGCGCGGGAGGGTCCGACACAGATACGCAGTATTTT
v_gene: TRBV20-1; d_gene: -; j_gene: TRBJ1-3; abundance: -; CDR3aa: CSAIGLDEDTIYF; CDR3nt: TGCAGTGCTATTGGGTTGGATGAGGACACCATATATTTT
v_gene: TRBV20-1; d_gene: -; j_gene: TRBJ1-1; abundance: many; CDR3aa: CSASNQNTEAFF; CDR3nt: TGCAGTGCTAGCAACCAGAACACTGAAGCTTTCTTT
v_gene: TRBV11-3; d_gene: -; j_gene: TRBJ1-1; abundance: -; CDR3aa: CASSFYGGLNTEAFF; CDR3nt: TGTGCCAGCAGCTTTTACGGGGGCCTGAACACTGAAGCTTTCTTT
v_gene: TRBV15; d_gene: TRBD1; j_gene: TRBJ2-2; abundance: many; CDR3aa: CATTLDRANTGELFF; CDR3nt: TGTGCCACCACCTTGGACAGGGCCAACACCGGGGAGCTGTTTTTT
v_gene: TRBV11-2; d_gene: TRBD2; j_gene: TRBJ2-7; abundance: few; CDR3aa: CASSLDPLAGGLGEQYF; CDR3nt: TGTGCCAGCAGCTTAGACCCCCTAGCGGGAGGGCTTGGGGAGCAGTACTTC
v_gene: TRBV3-1; d_gene: TRBD1; j_gene: TRBJ1-1; abundance: -; CDR3aa: CASSRDRRAGQGNTEAFF; CDR3nt: TGTGCCAGCAGCCGGGACCGCCGAGCCGGACAGGGTAACACTGAAGCTTTCTTT
v_gene: TRBV13; d_gene: -; j_gene: TRBJ2-3; abundance: many; CDR3aa: CASSLTGQTQYF; CDR3nt: TGTGCCAGCAGCCTGACAGGACAGACGCAGTATTTT
v_gene: TRBV11-2; d_gene: TRBD1; j_gene: TRBJ1-2; abundance: -; CDR3aa: CASSLSPRTGKVYGYTF; CDR3nt: TGTGCCAGCAGCTTATCCCCTAGGACAGGAAAAGTCTATGGCTACACCTTC
v_gene: TRBV7-9; d_gene: -; j_gene: TRBJ2-1; abundance: few; CDR3aa: CASSLLVHDEQFF; CDR3nt: TGTGCCAGCAGCTTATTGGTCCATGATGAGCAGTTCTTC
v_gene: TRBV7-2; d_gene: -; j_gene: TRBJ2-2; abundance: few; CDR3aa: CASSQRRDPGTGELFF; CDR3nt: TGTGCCAGCAGCCAACGCCGGGACCCGGGCACCGGGGAGCTGTTTTTT
v_gene: TRBV21-1; d_gene: -; j_gene: TRBJ1-6; abundance: many; CDR3aa: CASSKARRGDNSPLHF; CDR3nt: TGTGCCAGCAGCAAAGCCCGGAGGGGCGATAATTCACCCCTCCACTTT
v_gene: TRBV30; d_gene: -; j_gene: TRBJ2-3; abundance: few; CDR3aa: CAWSARYRNTQYF; CDR3nt: TGTGCCTGGAGTGCCCGGTACCGAAATACGCAGTATTTT
v_gene: TRBV20-1; d_gene: -; j_gene: TRBJ2-1; abundance: many; CDR3aa: CSARRKGYSNNEQFF; CDR3nt: TGCAGTGCTAGACGGAAAGGGTACTCAAACAATGAGCAGTTCTTC
v_gene: TRBV7-2; d_gene: TRBD1; j_gene: TRBJ2-7; abundance: -; CDR3aa: CASSPWTGVEQYF; CDR3nt: TGTGCCAGCAGCCCCTGGACAGGGGTCGAGCAGTACTTC